What follows is one TCR beta chain and its context. Its antigen is still unknown. The sample originates from a study of T cell responses to AZD1222 COVID-19 vaccine. Points from the study as a whole: Donors skewed white British and female; clonal diversity was possibly underestimated.

V lost 1 base to trimming and J lost 0 bases, with 11 bases between them. Germline CDR1 is SGDLS and CDR2 is YYNGEE. The length of the CDR3 is 16 residues. Profiled with immunoSEQ multiplex PCR; TCRdb holds only in-frame clones, not every one. Here the sample spans 150,000 to 160,000 clones, approximately 86% being singletons. The input for sequencing was peripheral blood, taken after recovery from COVID-19. This sequence was found in an adult who had recovered from COVID-19. V and J are TRBV9 and TRBJ1-3, with a weak D call TRBD1 (6 bases). CDR3 amino acids: CASSVSGQFSGNTIYF. In DNA, the CDR3 is TGTGCCAGCAGCGTATCCGGACAGTTCTCTGGAAACACCATATATTTT.